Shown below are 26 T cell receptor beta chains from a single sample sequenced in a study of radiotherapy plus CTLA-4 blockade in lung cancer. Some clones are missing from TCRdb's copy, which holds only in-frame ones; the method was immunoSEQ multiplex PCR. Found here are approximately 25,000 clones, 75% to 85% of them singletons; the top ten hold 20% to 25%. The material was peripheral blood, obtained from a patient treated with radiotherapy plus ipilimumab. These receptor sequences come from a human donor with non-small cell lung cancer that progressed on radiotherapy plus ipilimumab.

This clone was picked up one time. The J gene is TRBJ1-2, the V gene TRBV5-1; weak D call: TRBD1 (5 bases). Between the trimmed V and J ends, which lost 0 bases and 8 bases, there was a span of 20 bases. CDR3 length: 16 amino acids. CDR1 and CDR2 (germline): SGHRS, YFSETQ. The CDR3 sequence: CASSLGDRAYKEGYTF. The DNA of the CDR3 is TGCGCCAGCAGCTTGGGAGACAGAGCCTACAAAGAGGGCTACACCTTC.

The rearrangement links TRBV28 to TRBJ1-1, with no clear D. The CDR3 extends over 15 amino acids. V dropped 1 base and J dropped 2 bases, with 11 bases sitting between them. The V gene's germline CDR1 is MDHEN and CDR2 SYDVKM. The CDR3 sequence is CASSLSWRKNTEAFF. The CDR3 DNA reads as TGTGCCAGCAGTTTATCGTGGAGAAAAAACACTGAAGCTTTCTTT.

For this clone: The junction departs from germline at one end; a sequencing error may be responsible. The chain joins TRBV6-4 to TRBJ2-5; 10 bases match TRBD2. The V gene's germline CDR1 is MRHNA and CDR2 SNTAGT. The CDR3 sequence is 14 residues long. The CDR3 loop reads CASARSSGGPPEDF. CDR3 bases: TGTGCCAGCGCCCGATCTAGCGGGGGCCCTCCGGAGGACTTC.

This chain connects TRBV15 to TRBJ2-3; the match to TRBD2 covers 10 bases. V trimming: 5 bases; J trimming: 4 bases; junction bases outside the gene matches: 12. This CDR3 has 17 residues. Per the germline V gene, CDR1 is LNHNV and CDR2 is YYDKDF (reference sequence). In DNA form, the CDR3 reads TGTGCCACCAGCGGCCGACTGGTCAGCGGGAGGGCAGATACGCAGTATTTT. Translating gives CATSGRLVSGRADTQYF. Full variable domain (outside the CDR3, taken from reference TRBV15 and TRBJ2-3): DAMVIQNPRYQVTQFGKPVTLSCSQTLNHNVMYWYQQKSSQAPKLLFHYYDKDFNNEADTPDNFQSRRPNTSFCFLDIRSPGLGDTAMYLCATSGRLVSGRADTQYFGPGTRLTVL.

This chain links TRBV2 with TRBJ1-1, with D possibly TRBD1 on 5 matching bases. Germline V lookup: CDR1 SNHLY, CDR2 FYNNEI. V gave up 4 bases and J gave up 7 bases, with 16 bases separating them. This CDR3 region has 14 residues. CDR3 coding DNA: TGTGCCAGCAGTGGGGGGGAAGGACACCGTGAAGCTTTCTTT. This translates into CASSGGEGHREAFF.

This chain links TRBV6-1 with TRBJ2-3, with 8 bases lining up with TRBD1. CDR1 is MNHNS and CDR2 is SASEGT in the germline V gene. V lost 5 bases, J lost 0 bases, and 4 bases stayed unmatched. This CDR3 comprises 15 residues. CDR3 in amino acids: CASSTGQVSTDTQYF. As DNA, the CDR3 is TGTGCCAGCAGTACGGGACAGGTTAGCACAGATACGCAGTATTTT.

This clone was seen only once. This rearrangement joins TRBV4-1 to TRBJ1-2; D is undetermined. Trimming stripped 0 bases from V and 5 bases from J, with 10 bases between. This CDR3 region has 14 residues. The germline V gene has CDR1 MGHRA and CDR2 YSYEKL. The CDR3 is CASSQERQAYGYTF. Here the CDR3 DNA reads TGCGCCAGCAGCCAAGAAAGGCAGGCTTATGGCTACACCTTC.

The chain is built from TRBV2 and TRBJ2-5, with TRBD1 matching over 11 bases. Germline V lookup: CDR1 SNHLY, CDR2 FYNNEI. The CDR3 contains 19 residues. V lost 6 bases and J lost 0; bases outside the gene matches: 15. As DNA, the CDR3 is TGTGCCAGCAGACAACCCGGGACAGGGGGGAGCACGTACCAAGAGACCCAGTACTTC. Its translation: CASRQPGTGGSTYQETQYF.

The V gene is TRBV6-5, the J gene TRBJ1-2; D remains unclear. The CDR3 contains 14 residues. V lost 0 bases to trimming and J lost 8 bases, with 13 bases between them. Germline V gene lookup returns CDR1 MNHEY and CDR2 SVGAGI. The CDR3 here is CASSYSKGRGGYTF. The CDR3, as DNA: TGTGCCAGCAGTTACTCGAAAGGGCGAGGCGGCTACACCTTC.

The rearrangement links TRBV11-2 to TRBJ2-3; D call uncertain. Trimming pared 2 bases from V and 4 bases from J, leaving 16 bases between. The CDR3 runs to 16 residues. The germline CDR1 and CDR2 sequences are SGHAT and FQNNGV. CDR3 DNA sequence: TGTGCCAGCAGCTTAAGCGCTAGTAGGCTCTCAGATACGCAGTATTTT. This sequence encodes CASSLSASRLSDTQYF.

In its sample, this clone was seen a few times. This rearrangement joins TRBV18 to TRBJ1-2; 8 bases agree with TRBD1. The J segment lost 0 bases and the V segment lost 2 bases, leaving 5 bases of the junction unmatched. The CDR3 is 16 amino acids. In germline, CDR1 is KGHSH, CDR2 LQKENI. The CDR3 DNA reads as TGTGCCAGCTCACCAACGGGACAGGCCTCTAACTATGGCTACACCTTC. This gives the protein CASSPTGQASNYGYTF. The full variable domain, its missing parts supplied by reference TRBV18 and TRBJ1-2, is NAGVMQNPRHLVRRRGQEARLRCSPMKGHSHVYWYRQLPEEGLKFMVYLQKENIIDESGMPKERFSAEFPKEGPSILRIQQVVRGDSAAYFCASSPTGQASNYGYTFGSGTRLTVV.

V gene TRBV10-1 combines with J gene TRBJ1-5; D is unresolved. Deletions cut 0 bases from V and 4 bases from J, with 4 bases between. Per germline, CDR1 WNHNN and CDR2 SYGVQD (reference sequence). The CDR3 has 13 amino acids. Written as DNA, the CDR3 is TGCGCCAGCAGTGAGTCCCAGAATCAGCCCCAGCATTTT. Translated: CASSESQNQPQHF.

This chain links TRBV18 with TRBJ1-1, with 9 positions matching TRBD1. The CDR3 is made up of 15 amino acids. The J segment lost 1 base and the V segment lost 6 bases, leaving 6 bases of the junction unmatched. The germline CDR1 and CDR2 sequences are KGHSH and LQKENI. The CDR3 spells CASSPETGGNTEAFF. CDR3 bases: TGTGCCAGCTCTCCCGAGACAGGGGGGAACACTGAAGCTTTCTTT.

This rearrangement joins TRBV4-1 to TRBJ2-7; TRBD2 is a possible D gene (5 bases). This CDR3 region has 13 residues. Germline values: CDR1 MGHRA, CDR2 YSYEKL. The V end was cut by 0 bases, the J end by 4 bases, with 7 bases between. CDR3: CASSQERGYEQYF. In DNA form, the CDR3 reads TGCGCCAGCAGCCAAGAGAGAGGGTACGAGCAGTACTTC.

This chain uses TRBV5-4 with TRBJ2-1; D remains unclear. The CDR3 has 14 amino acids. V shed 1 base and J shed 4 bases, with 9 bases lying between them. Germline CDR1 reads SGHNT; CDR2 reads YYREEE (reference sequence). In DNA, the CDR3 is TGTGCCAGCAGCTTGAAATTCGCTTACAATGAGCAGTTCTTC. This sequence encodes CASSLKFAYNEQFF.

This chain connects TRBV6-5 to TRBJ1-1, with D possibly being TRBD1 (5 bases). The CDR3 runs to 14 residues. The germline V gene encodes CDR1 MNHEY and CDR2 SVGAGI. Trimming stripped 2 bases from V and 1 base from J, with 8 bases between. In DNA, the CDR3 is TGTGCCAGCAGTTACGACAGAAAGAACACTGAAGCTTTCTTT. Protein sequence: CASSYDRKNTEAFF.

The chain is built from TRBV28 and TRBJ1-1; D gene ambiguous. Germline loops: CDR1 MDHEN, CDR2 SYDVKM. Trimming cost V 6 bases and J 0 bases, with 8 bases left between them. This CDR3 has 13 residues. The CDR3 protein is CASRQIMNTEAFF. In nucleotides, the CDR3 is TGTGCCAGCAGGCAGATAATGAACACTGAAGCTTTCTTT.

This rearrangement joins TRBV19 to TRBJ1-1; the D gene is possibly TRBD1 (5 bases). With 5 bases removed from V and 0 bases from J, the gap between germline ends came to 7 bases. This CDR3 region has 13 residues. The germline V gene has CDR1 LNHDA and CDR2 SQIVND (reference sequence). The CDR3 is CASSPGLNTEAFF. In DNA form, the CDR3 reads TGTGCCAGTAGTCCAGGGTTGAACACTGAAGCTTTCTTT.

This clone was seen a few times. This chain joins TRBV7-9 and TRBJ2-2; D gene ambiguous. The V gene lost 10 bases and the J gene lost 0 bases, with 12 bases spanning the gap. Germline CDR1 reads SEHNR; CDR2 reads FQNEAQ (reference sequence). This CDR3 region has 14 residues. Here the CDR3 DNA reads TGTGCCACCAAGGAACGGACGAACACCGGGGAGCTGTTTTTT. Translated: CATKERTNTGELFF.

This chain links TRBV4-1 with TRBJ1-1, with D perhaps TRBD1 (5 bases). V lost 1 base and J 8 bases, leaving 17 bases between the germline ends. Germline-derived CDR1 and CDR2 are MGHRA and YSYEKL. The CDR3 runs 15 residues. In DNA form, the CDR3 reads TGCGCCAGCAGCCAAGGGCAGGGCAGCTCGCGCGAAGCTTTCTTT. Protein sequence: CASSQGQGSSREAFF.

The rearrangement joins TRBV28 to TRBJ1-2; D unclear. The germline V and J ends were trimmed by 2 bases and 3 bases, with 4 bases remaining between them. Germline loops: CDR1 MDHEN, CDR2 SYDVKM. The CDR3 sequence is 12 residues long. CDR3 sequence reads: CASSLAHYGYTF. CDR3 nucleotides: TGTGCCAGCAGTTTAGCTCACTATGGCTACACCTTC.

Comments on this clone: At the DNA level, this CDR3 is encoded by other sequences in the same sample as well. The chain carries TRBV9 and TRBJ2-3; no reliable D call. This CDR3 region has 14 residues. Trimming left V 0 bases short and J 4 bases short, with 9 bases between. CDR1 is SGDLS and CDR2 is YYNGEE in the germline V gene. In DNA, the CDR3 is TGTGCCAGCAGCGTAGCCCCACACGCAGATACGCAGTATTTT. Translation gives CASSVAPHADTQYF.

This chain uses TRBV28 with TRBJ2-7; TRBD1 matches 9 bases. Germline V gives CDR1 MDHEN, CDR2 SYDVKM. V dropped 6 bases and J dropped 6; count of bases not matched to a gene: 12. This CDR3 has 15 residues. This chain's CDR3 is CASSYYRDRVSEQYF. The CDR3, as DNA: TGTGCCAGCAGCTATTACCGGGACAGGGTCTCCGAGCAGTACTTC.

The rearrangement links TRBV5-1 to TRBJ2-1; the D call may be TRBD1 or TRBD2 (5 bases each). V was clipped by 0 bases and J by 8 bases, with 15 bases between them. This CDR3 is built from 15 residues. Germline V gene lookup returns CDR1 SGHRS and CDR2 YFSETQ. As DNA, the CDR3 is TGCGCCAGCAGCTTGGTGGCCAGGGAGATAGATGAGCAGTTCTTC. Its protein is CASSLVAREIDEQFF. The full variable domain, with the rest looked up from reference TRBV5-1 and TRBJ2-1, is KAGVTQTPRYLIKTRGQQVTLSCSPISGHRSVSWYQQTPGQGLQFLFEYFSETQRNKGNFPGRFSGRQFSNSRSEMNVSTLELGDSALYLCASSLVAREIDEQFFGPGTRLTVL.

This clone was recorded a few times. The CDR3 DNA is TGTGCCAGCAGCAGCGATCAGCCCCAGCATTTT. It specifies CASSSDQPQHF. The V call is TRBV2, the J call TRBJ1-5; D is uncertain. V gave up 6 bases and J gave up 5 bases, with 5 bases separating them. Germline CDR1 is SNHLY and CDR2 is FYNNEI. This CDR3 region has 11 residues.

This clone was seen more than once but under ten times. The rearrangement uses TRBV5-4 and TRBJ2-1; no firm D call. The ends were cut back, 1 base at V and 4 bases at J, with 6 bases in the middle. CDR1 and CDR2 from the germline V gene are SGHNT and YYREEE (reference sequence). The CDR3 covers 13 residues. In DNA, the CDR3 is TGTGCCAGCAGCTTGCGTTCATACAATGAGCAGTTCTTC. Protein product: CASSLRSYNEQFF.